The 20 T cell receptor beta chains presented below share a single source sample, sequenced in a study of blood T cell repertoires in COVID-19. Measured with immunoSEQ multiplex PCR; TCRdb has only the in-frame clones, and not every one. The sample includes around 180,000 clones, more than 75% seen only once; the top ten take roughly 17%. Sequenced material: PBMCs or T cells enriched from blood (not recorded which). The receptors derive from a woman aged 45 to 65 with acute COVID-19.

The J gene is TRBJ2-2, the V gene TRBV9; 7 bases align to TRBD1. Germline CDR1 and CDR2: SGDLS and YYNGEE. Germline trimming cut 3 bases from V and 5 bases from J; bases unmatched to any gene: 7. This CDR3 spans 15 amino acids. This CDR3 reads CASSAGQASTGELFF. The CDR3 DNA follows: TGTGCCAGCAGCGCCGGACAGGCTTCGACCGGGGAGCTGTTTTTT.

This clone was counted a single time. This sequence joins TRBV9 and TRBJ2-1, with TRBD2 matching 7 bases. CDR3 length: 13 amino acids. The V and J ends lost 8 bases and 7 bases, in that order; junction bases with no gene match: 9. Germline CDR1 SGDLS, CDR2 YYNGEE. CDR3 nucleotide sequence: TGTGCCAGGGCAGCAGCGGGGCGGAATGAGCAGTTCTTC. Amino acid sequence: CARAAAGRNEQFF. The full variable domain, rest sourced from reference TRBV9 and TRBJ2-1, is DSGVTQTPKHLITATGQRVTLRCSPRSGDLSVYWYQQSLDQGLQFLIQYYNGEERAKGNILERFSAQQFPDLHSELNLSSLELGDSALYFCARAAAGRNEQFFGPGTRLTVL.

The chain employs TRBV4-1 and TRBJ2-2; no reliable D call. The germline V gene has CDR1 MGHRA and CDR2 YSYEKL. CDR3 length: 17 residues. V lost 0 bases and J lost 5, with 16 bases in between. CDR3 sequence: CASSQDKAAGLTGELFF. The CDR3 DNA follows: TGCGCCAGCAGCCAAGATAAGGCTGCAGGCCTGACCGGGGAGCTGTTTTTT.

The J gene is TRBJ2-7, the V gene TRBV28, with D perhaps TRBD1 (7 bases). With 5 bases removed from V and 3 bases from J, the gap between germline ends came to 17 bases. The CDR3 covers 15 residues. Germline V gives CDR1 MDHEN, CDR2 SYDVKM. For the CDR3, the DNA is TGTGCCAGCAGTCGACGGCAGGGGGAGGTCTACGAGCAGTACGTC. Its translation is CASSRRQGEVYEQYV.

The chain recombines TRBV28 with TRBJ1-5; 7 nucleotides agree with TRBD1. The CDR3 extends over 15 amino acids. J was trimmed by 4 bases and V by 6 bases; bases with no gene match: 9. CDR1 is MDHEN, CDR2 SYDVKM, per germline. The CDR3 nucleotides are TGTGCCAGCAGCTTTGACAGGGTTGGGAATCAGCCCCAGCATTTT. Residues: CASSFDRVGNQPQHF. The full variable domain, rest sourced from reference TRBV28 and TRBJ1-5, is DVKVTQSSRYLVKRTGEKVFLECVQDMDHENMFWYRQDPGLGLRLIYFSYDVKMKEKGDIPEGYSVSREKKERFSLILESASTNQTSMYLCASSFDRVGNQPQHFGDGTRLSIL.

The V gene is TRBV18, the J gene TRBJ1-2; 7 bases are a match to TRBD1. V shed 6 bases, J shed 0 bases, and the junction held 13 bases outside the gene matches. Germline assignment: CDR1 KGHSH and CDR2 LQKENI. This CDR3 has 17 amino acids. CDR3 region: CASSSGPGQESNYGYTF. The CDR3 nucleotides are TGTGCCAGCTCCTCAGGCCCCGGACAGGAATCTAACTATGGCTACACCTTC.

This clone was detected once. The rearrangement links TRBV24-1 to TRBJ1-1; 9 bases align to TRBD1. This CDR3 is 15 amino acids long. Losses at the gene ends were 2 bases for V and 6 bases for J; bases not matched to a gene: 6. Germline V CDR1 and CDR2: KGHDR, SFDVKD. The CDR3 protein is CATSDSGTGIAEAFF. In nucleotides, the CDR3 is TGTGCCACCAGTGATTCCGGGACAGGGATAGCTGAAGCTTTCTTT.

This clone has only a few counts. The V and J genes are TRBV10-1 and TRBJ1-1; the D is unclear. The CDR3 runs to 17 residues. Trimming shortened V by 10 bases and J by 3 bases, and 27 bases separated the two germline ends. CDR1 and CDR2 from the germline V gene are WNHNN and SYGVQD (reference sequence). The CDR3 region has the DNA TGCGCCACCGTAGATTACCTGCTGGGGAGGGAGGACACTGAAGCTTTCTTT. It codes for CATVDYLLGREDTEAFF.

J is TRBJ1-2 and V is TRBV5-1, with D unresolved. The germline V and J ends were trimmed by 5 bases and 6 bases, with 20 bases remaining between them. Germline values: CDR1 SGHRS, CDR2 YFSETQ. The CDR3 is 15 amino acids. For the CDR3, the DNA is TGCGCCAGCAGTCTCCTGCCGTCACCGACTGATGGCTACACCTTC. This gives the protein CASSLLPSPTDGYTF.

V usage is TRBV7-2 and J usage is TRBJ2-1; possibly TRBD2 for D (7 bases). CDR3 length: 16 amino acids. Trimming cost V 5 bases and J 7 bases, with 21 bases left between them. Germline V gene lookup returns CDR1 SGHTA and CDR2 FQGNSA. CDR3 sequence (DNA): TGTGCCAGCAGCGAAGTGGGGGGGGCGGTGGGTAATGAGCAGTTCTTC. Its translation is CASSEVGGAVGNEQFF.

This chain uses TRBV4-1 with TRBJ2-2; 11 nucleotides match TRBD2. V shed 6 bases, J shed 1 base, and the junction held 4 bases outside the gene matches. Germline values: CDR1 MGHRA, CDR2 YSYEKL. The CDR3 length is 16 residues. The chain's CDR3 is CASSPLAGENTGELFF. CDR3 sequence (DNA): TGCGCCAGCAGTCCACTAGCGGGGGAGAACACCGGGGAGCTGTTTTTT.

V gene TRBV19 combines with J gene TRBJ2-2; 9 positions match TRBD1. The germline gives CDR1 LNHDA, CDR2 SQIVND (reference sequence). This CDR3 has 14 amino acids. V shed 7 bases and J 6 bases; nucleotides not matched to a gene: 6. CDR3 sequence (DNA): TGTGCCAGTACCCGAACAGGGGGCCCCGGGGAGCTGTTTTTT. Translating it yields CASTRTGGPGELFF.

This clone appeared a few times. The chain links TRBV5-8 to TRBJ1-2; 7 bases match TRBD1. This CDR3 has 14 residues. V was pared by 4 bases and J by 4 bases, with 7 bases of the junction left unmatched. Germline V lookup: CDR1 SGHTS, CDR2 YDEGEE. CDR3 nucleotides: TGTGCCAGCAGCCCCCTGGGACAGTCCTATGGCTACACCTTC. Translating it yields CASSPLGQSYGYTF. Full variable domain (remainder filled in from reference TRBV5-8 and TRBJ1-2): EAGVTQSPTHLIKTRGQQATLRCSPISGHTSVYWYQQALGLGLQFLLWYDEGEERNRGNFPPRFSGRQFPNYSSELNVNALELEDSALYLCASSPLGQSYGYTFGSGTRLTVV.

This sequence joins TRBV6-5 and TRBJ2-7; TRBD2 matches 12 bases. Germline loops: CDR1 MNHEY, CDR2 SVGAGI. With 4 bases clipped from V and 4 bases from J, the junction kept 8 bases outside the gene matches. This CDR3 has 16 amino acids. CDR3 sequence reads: CASSSSTSGGPYEQYV. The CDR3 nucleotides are TGTGCCAGCAGTTCCTCGACTAGCGGGGGCCCTTACGAGCAGTACGTC.

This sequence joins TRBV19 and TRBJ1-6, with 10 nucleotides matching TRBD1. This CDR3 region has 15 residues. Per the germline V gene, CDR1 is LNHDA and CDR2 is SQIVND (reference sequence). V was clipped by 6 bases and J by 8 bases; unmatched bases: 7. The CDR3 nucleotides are TGTGCCAGTAGCCCAACCGGGACAGGGGATTCACCCCTCCACTTT. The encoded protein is CASSPTGTGDSPLHF.

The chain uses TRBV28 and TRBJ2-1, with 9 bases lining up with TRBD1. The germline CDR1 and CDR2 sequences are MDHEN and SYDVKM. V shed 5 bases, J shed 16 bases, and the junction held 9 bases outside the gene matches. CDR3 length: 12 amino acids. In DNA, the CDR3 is TGTGCCAGCAGTCCGGGACAGGGCGTTTTCTTCTTC. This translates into CASSPGQGVFFF.

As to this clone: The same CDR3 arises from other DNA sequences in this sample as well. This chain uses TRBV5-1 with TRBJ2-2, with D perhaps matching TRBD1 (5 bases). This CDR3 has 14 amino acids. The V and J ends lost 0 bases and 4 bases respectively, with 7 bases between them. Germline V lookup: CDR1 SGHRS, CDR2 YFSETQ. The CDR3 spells CASSLGQPTGELFF. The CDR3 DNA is TGCGCCAGCAGCTTGGGACAGCCCACCGGGGAGCTGTTTTTT.

CDR3 in DNA: TGTGCCAGCAGCTCTGAGCCCCTCCAAGAGACCCAGTACTTC. Its protein product is CASSSEPLQETQYF. The J gene is TRBJ2-5, the V gene TRBV7-8; D uncertain. The CDR3 totals 14 residues. With 4 bases removed from V and 1 base from J, the gap between germline ends came to 10 bases. Germline CDR1 is SGHVS and CDR2 is FQNEAQ.

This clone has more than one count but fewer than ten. CDR3 DNA sequence: TGCGCCAGCAGTGAGTCGTTACGGGGTGGGAACATTCAGTACTTC. This codes for CASSESLRGGNIQYF. The chain is built from TRBV10-2 and TRBJ2-4, with TRBD2 as a possible D gene (5 bases). CDR3 size: 15 residues. Germline CDR1 and CDR2: WSHSY and SAAADI. Deletions cut 0 bases from V and 7 bases from J, with 13 bases between.

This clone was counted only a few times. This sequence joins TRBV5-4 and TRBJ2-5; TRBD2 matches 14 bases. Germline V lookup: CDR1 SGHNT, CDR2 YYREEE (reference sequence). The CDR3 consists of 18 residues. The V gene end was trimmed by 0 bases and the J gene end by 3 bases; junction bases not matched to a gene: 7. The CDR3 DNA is TGTGCCAGCAGCTTGGGGACTAGCGGGGGGAGGCTCAAAGAGACCCAGTACTTC. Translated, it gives CASSLGTSGGRLKETQYF.